This T cell receptor (beta chain) stems from a study of Ad26.COV2.S vaccination and SARS-CoV-2 variants. Study results and limitations: Reports say spike-specific CD8+ and CD4+ T cell responses covered substantial breadth after vaccination. Vaccine and placebo recipients had similar non-spike TCR breadth. People given the vaccine had a wider spike-specific TCR breadth than placebo recipients did.

For this clone: Its antigen is not known.

The treatment was: 15 to 20 received Ad26.COV2.S at low or high dose, single or two shots; five or six received placebo; per-sample allocation not given. Specimen acquisition occurred on day 63 following the initial vaccine or placebo injection. V was shortened by 1 base and J by 6 bases, with 10 bases between the two germline ends. CDR1 is LNHDA, CDR2 SQIVND, per germline (reference sequence). The CDR3 contains 14 residues. Libraries were prepared by immunoSEQ multiplex PCR; TCRdb keeps only in-frame clonotypes and omits some of them. The sample contains around 400,000 clones, around 90% of which appear only once.

The J gene is TRBJ1-5, the V gene TRBV19; D is ambiguous. The clonotype comes from a person aged 18-65 years who received the Ad26.COV2.S COVID-19 vaccine or a placebo. Sequenced material: peripheral blood, taken in a trial of Ad26.COV2.S vaccine versus placebo. The DNA for the CDR3 is TGTGCCAGTAGTATAGGTAGGCCCCCTCAGCCCCAGCATTTT. Translated: CASSIGRPPQPQHF. The full variable domain, completed using reference TRBV19 and TRBJ1-5, is DGGITQSPKYLFRKEGQNVTLSCEQNLNHDAMYWYRQDPGQGLRLIYYSQIVNDFQKGDIAEGYSVSREKKESFPLTVTSAQKNPTAFYLCASSIGRPPQPQHFGDGTRLSIL.